A single T cell receptor beta chain is shown here with its context. Antigen specificity is unknown. The data stem from a study of cytomegalovirus exposure and HLA in healthy donors. General study findings and limits: Researchers counted about 150 TCR beta chains as cytomegalovirus-associated. Several of the most significant clusters appeared linked to common viral pathogens, based on a later analysis.

The PCR contained 60 Vbeta and 13 Jbeta primers. Measured with immunoSEQ multiplex PCR; TCRdb has only the in-frame clones, and not every one. Here the sample table reports more than 130,000 clones. The sample consisted of PBMCs. The sequence derives from a man aged 40-50 years in good health and CMV-seronegative.

CDR3 nucleotide sequence: TGTGCCAGCAGCCCGGGCCCCCCGGGAGTGACCCAGTACTTC. This encodes CASSPGPPGVTQYF. The genes are TRBV7-2 and TRBJ2-5, with D possibly matching TRBD2 (6 bases). The germline V and J ends were trimmed by 5 bases and 7 bases, with 17 bases remaining between them. This CDR3 has 14 amino acids. Germline values: CDR1 SGHTA, CDR2 FQGNSA.